Listed below are T cell receptor beta chains from one sample, sequenced in a study of cytomegalovirus exposure and HLA in healthy donors. Sequencing used immunoSEQ multiplex PCR; TCRdb keeps in-frame clones, though not all of them. The sample shows approximately 220,000 clones, about 75% of them seen only once. Sequencing was carried out using PBMCs. Every receptor here comes from a male donor in good health and CMV-seronegative. The CDR3 runs from the conserved cysteine through the conserved F or W. The order of the fields is CDR3 length, J gene, V gene, D gene, clone size, CDR3 DNA, CDR3 protein. A D gene is named only where the DNA matches it firmly. Some rows mark clone size as missing; the rest say once, few, many or name a class of expanded clone.

CDR3 length: 15
J gene: TRBJ1-6
V gene: TRBV6-5
D gene: .
clone size: .
CDR3 DNA: TGTGCCAGCAGTTACCGCCGGGAACCAAATTCACCCCTCCACTTT
CDR3 protein: CASSYRREPNSPLHF

CDR3 length: 14
J gene: TRBJ1-1
V gene: TRBV6-6
D gene: .
clone size: .
CDR3 DNA: TGTGCCAGCAGTTACAAGGGAGGGAGCACTGAAGCTTTCTTT
CDR3 protein: CASSYKGGSTEAFF

CDR3 length: 14
J gene: TRBJ1-2
V gene: TRBV2
D gene: .
clone size: .
CDR3 DNA: TGTGCCACCCTTCCGCTGGACACTAACTATGGCTACACCTTC
CDR3 protein: CATLPLDTNYGYTF

CDR3 length: 19
J gene: TRBJ2-1
V gene: TRBV7-9
D gene: TRBD2
clone size: .
CDR3 DNA: TGTGCCAGCAGCTTAAGGGGGAGCGGGGGGGCCAAATCCTACAATGAGCAGTTCTTC
CDR3 protein: CASSLRGSGGAKSYNEQFF

CDR3 length: 11
J gene: TRBJ2-1
V gene: TRBV7-9
D gene: .
clone size: .
CDR3 DNA: TGTGCCAGCAGCCACAACAATGAGCAGTTCTTC
CDR3 protein: CASSHNNEQFF

CDR3 length: 14
J gene: TRBJ2-1
V gene: TRBV5-1
D gene: TRBD1
clone size: .
CDR3 DNA: TGCGCCAGCAGCTTGTGGTCAGGGGGCGGCGAGCAGTTCTTC
CDR3 protein: CASSLWSGGGEQFF

CDR3 length: 14
J gene: TRBJ2-3
V gene: TRBV4-3
D gene: .
clone size: .
CDR3 DNA: TGCGCCAGCAGCCAAGCAGATAACACAGATACGCAGTATTTT
CDR3 protein: CASSQADNTDTQYF

CDR3 length: 11
J gene: TRBJ2-1
V gene: TRBV30
D gene: .
clone size: .
CDR3 DNA: TGTGCCTGGGCGAAGGGGCATGAGCAGTTCTTC
CDR3 protein: CAWAKGHEQFF

CDR3 length: 16
J gene: TRBJ2-2
V gene: TRBV27
D gene: TRBD2
clone size: .
CDR3 DNA: TGTGCCAGCACTCCTAGCGGGAGGGCCTTTGGCGGGGAGCTGTTTTTT
CDR3 protein: CASTPSGRAFGGELFF

CDR3 length: 11
J gene: TRBJ1-5
V gene: TRBV27
D gene: .
clone size: .
CDR3 DNA: TGTGCCAGTGCGCGGGTTCAGCCCCAGCATTTT
CDR3 protein: CASARVQPQHF

CDR3 length: 15
J gene: TRBJ2-7
V gene: TRBV30
D gene: TRBD2
clone size: once
CDR3 DNA: TGTGCCCCTCGAGGGAGGGTCTTAAGGGCCTACGAGCAGTACTTC
CDR3 protein: CAPRGRVLRAYEQYF

CDR3 length: 16
J gene: TRBJ2-7
V gene: TRBV11-2
D gene: TRBD2
clone size: .
CDR3 DNA: TGTGCCAGCAGCCCGGGACTAGCGGGATGGAAGTACGAGCAGTACTTC
CDR3 protein: CASSPGLAGWKYEQYF

CDR3 length: 15
J gene: TRBJ2-7
V gene: TRBV27
D gene: .
clone size: .
CDR3 DNA: TGTGCCAGCAGTTTACTCAGGCCGAGCTCCTACGAGCAGTACTTC
CDR3 protein: CASSLLRPSSYEQYF

CDR3 length: 13
J gene: TRBJ2-2
V gene: TRBV18
D gene: .
clone size: .
CDR3 DNA: TGTGCCAGCTCACCCATTGCCAGCGGGGAGCTGTTTTTT
CDR3 protein: CASSPIASGELFF

CDR3 length: 14
J gene: TRBJ2-3
V gene: TRBV5-1
D gene: TRBD2
clone size: few
CDR3 DNA: TGCGCCAGCAACCGCGGGGGTAGCACAGATACGCAGTATTTT
CDR3 protein: CASNRGGSTDTQYF

CDR3 length: 13
J gene: TRBJ2-7
V gene: TRBV4-1
D gene: .
clone size: .
CDR3 DNA: TGCGCCAGCAGCCAAGGGCGGTATTACGAGCAGTACTTC
CDR3 protein: CASSQGRYYEQYF

CDR3 length: 16
J gene: TRBJ1-5
V gene: TRBV27
D gene: .
clone size: .
CDR3 DNA: TGTGCCAGCAGTTTAGGTGGTAGCTATAGCAATCAGCCCCAGCATTTT
CDR3 protein: CASSLGGSYSNQPQHF

CDR3 length: 11
J gene: TRBJ2-7
V gene: TRBV6-6
D gene: TRBD1
clone size: once
CDR3 DNA: TGTGCCAGTGGACAGGGGTGCGAGCAGTACTTC
CDR3 protein: CASGQGCEQYF

CDR3 length: 18
J gene: TRBJ1-1
V gene: TRBV9
D gene: .
clone size: .
CDR3 DNA: TGTGCCAGCAGCGTAGCCCCCGGAGGAGGGGCGGGGAACACTGAAGCTTTCTTT
CDR3 protein: CASSVAPGGGAGNTEAFF

CDR3 length: 14
J gene: TRBJ2-5
V gene: TRBV6-6
D gene: TRBD1
clone size: .
CDR3 DNA: TGTGCCAGCAGTTACGGGGACAGGGGACAGACCCAGTACTTC
CDR3 protein: CASSYGDRGQTQYF

CDR3 length: 16
J gene: TRBJ2-6
V gene: TRBV29-1
D gene: .
clone size: .
CDR3 DNA: TGCAGCGTTAACAGGGTACTCCACTCTGGGGCCAACGTCCTGACTTTC
CDR3 protein: CSVNRVLHSGANVLTF

CDR3 length: 14
J gene: TRBJ2-1
V gene: TRBV6-5
D gene: TRBD2
clone size: .
CDR3 DNA: TGTGCCAGCACCCTAGCGGGAGGGTCCCCAGAGCAGTTCTTC
CDR3 protein: CASTLAGGSPEQFF

CDR3 length: 14
J gene: TRBJ2-7
V gene: TRBV5-1
D gene: TRBD1
clone size: .
CDR3 DNA: TGCGCCAGCAGCCATGGACAGGGTGCTCGAGAGCAGTACTTC
CDR3 protein: CASSHGQGAREQYF

CDR3 length: 14
J gene: TRBJ2-7
V gene: TRBV28
D gene: .
clone size: .
CDR3 DNA: TGTGCCAGCCTTAAGAACACGCGGGAATACGAGCAGTACTTC
CDR3 protein: CASLKNTREYEQYF

CDR3 length: 16
J gene: TRBJ2-1
V gene: TRBV4-3
D gene: TRBD2
clone size: .
CDR3 DNA: TGCGCCAGCAGCCAAGACCCTAGCGGGAACTACAATGAGCAGTTCTTC
CDR3 protein: CASSQDPSGNYNEQFF

CDR3 length: 15
J gene: TRBJ2-3
V gene: TRBV28
D gene: TRBD2
clone size: once
CDR3 DNA: TGTGCCACCCAACTAGCGGGAGGGATGGGAGATACGCAGTATTTT
CDR3 protein: CATQLAGGMGDTQYF